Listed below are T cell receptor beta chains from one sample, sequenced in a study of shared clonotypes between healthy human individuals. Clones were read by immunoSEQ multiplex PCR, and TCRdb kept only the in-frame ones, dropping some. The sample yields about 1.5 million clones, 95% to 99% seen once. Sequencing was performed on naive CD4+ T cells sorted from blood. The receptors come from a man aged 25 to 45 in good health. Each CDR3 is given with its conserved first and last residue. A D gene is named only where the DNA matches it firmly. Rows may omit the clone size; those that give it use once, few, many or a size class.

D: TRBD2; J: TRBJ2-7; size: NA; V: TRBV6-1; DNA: TGTGCCAGCAGTGACCGTTTAATCGGCGGGAGGGTTACCTACGAGCAGTACTTC; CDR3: CASSDRLIGGRVTYEQYF
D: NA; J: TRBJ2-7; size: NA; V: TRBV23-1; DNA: TGCGCCAGAGAGCGGCGCTACGAGCAGTACTTC; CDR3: CARERRYEQYF
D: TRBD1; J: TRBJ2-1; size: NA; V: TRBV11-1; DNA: TGTGCCAGCAGCTTCCGGGACAGGGGGGCCAGCTCCTACAATGAGCAGTTCTTC; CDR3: CASSFRDRGASSYNEQFF
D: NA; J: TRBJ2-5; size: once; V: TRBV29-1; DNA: TGCAGCGCCGGAGCAAAAGAGACCCAGTACTTC; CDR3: CSAGAKETQYF
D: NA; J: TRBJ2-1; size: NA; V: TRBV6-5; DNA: TGTGCCAGCAGTTTGCGTCAAGGGGGGGAGTTCTTC; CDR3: CASSLRQGGEFF
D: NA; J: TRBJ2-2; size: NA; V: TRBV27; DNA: TGTGCCAGCAGAAACACAGGGTTGGGCACCGGGGAGCTGTTTTTT; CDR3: CASRNTGLGTGELFF
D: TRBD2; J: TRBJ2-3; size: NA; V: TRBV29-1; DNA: TGCAGCGTTCGAACCCGACTAGCGGGGGGCACAGATACGCAGTATTTT; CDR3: CSVRTRLAGGTDTQYF
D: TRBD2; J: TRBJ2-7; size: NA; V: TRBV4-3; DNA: TGCGCCAGCAGCCAACTCAGGACTAGCGGCTACGAGCAGTACTTC; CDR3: CASSQLRTSGYEQYF
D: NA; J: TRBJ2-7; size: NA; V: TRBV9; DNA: TGTGCCAGCAGCGTAGCGGCTTCCGGCCTCTACGAGCAGTACTTC; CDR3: CASSVAASGLYEQYF
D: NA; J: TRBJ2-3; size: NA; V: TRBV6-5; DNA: TGTGCCAGCAGTTACTCCGAAGGCACAGATACGCAGTATTTT; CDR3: CASSYSEGTDTQYF
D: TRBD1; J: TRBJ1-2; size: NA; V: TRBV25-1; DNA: TGTGCCAGCAGTAAGCGGACAGGGGTGGCTGGCTACACCTTC; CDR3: CASSKRTGVAGYTF
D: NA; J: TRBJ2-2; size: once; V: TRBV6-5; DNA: NA; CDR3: CASSSSWGNTGELFF
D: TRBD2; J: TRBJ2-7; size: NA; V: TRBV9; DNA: TGTGCCAGCAGCGTAGGTTCCCTAGCGGGAGGCCACGAGCAGTACTTC; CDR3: CASSVGSLAGGHEQYF
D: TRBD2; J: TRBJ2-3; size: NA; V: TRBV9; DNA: TGTGCCAGCAGCATCTCCGGGACTAGTTTTCTGGATACGCAGTATTTT; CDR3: CASSISGTSFLDTQYF
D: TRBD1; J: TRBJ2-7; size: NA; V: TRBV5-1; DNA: TGCGCCAGCAGAACCGGGACAGGGGAAAACGAGCAGTACTTC; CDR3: CASRTGTGENEQYF
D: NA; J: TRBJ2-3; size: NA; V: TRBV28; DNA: TGTGCCAGCAGCACGTCAAGGACTTTAGTTACAGATACGCAGTATTTT; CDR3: CASSTSRTLVTDTQYF
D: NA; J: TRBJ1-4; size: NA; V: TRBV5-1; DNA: TGCGCCAGCAGCTTTAATGGGGCTAGTAATGAAAAACTGTTTTTT; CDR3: CASSFNGASNEKLFF
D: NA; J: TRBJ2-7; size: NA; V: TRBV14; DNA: TGTGCCAGCAGCCGACTAGAGGGAACCTACGAGCAGTACTTC; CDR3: CASSRLEGTYEQYF
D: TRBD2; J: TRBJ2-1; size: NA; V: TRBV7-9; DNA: TGTGCCAGCAGCGAACTAGCGGGAGGAATCCTCAATGAGCAGTTCTTC; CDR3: CASSELAGGILNEQFF
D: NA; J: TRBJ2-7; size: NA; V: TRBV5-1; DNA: TGCGCCAGCAGTCTTAAGTACGAGCAGTACTTC; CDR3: CASSLKYEQYF
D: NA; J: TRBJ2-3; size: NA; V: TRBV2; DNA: TGTGCCAGCCGGGAACGGGAGTGGCAGTATTTT; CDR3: CASREREWQYF
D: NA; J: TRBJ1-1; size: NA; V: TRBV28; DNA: TGTGCCAGCAGCTTCAGGATGGGGCGACGCGAAGCTTTCTTT; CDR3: CASSFRMGRREAFF
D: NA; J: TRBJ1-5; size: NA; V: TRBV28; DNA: TGTGCCAGCAGTTCAACCTCCCAGCCCCAGCATTTT; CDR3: CASSSTSQPQHF
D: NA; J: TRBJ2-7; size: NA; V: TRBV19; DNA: TGTGCCAGTAGTATACCGGGGCAGGGTAGCTCCTACGAGCAGTACTTC; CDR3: CASSIPGQGSSYEQYF
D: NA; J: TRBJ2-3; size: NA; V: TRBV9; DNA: TGTGCCAGCAGCGGGAGGGGTACCACAGATACGCAGTATTTT; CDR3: CASSGRGTTDTQYF
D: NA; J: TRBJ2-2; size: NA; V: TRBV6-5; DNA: TGTGCCAGCAGTTACTCAGGGGTTCCGAACACCGGGGAGCTGTTTTTT; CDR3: CASSYSGVPNTGELFF
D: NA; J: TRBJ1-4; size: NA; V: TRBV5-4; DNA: TGTGCCAGCAGCCCGGCCGCGGGGGTCGGTGAAAAACTGTTTTTT; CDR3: CASSPAAGVGEKLFF
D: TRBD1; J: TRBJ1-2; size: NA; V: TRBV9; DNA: TGTGCCAGCAGCCACCCACAGGGGTCCCTCTATGGCTACACCTTC; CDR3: CASSHPQGSLYGYTF
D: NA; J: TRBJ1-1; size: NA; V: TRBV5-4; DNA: TGTGCCAGCAGCCTTGGTCTGACAGGCAAGAAGAACACTGAAGCTTTCTTT; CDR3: CASSLGLTGKKNTEAFF
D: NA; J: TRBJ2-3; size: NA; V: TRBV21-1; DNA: TGTGCCAGCACAGATACGCAGTATTTT; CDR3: CASTDTQYF
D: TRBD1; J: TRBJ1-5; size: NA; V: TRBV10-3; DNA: TGTGCCATCAGTGGTGGTCGGACAGGCCAACCAAGGAGCAATCAGCCCCAGCATTTT; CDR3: CAISGGRTGQPRSNQPQHF
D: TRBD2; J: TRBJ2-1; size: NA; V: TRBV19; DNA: TGTGCCACCAAGACTAGCCCGTATGGAAATGAGCAGTTCTTC; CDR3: CATKTSPYGNEQFF
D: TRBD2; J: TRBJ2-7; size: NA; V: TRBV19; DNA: TGTGCCAGTAGTATAGCTAGCGGCTACGAGCAGTACTTC; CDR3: CASSIASGYEQYF
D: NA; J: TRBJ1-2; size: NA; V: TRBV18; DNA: TGTGCCAGCTCACCGGGGAAAGGAGTCTACACCTTC; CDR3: CASSPGKGVYTF
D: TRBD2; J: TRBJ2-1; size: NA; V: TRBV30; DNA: TGTGCCTGGAGTGCCCAAAGGGTGTCTAGCGGGGTCTACAATGAGCAGTTCTTC; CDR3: CAWSAQRVSSGVYNEQFF
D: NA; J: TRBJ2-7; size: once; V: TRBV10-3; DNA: TGTGCCATCAGTGAGTCCGAGGACGAGCAGTACTTC; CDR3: CAISESEDEQYF
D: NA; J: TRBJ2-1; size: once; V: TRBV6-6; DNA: TGTGCCAGCAGTTTCGGAGGTCGGGAGTACAATGAGCAGTTCTTC; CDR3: CASSFGGREYNEQFF
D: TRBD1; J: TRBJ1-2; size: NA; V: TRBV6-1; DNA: TGTGCCAGCAGTGAAGCACCCCGGACAGGCTACTATGGCTACACCTTC; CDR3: CASSEAPRTGYYGYTF
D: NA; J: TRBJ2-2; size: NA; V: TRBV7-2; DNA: TGTGCCAGCAGCTTCCGACAGAACACCGGGGAGCTGTTTTTT; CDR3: CASSFRQNTGELFF
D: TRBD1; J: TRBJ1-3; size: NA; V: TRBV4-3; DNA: TGCGCCAGCAGCCAAGGTCCCCCGACAGGGCCTGGAAACACCATATATTTT; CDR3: CASSQGPPTGPGNTIYF
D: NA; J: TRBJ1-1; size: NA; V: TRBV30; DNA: TGTGCCTGGCGGGACCGACTGAACACTGAAGCTTTCTTT; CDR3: CAWRDRLNTEAFF
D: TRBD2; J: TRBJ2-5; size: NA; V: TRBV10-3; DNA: TGTGCCATCAGTGGGGCAAGCGGGAGTGGCACAGAGACCCAGTACTTC; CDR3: CAISGASGSGTETQYF
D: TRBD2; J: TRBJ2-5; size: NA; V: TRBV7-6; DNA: TGTGCCAGCAGCCAAACTAGCGGGAGGGCCGGGGAGACCCAGTACTTC; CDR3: CASSQTSGRAGETQYF
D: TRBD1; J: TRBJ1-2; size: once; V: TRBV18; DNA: TGTGCCAGCTCACAGACAGGGGGAGCTAACTATGGCTACACCTTC; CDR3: CASSQTGGANYGYTF
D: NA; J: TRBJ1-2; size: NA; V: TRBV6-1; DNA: TGTGCCAGCAGTGGAGAGGGGCCAGGCAACTATGGCTACACCTTC; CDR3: CASSGEGPGNYGYTF
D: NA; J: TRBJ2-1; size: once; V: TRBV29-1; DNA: TGCAGCGCCGGGGGGCTATACAATGAGCAGTTCTTC; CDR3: CSAGGLYNEQFF
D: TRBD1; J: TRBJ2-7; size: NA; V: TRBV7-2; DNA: TGTGCCAGCAGCTTAGGTGGGACAGCCTACGAGCAGTACTTC; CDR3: CASSLGGTAYEQYF
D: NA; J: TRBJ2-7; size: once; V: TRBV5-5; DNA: TGTGCCAGCAGCTTTCGGTTACAGGGTCTTCCCTACGAGCAGTACTTC; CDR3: CASSFRLQGLPYEQYF
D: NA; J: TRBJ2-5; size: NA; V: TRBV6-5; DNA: TGTGCCAGCAAAAAACACGGGAAAGAGACCCAGTACTTC; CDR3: CASKKHGKETQYF
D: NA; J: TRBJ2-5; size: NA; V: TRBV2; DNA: TGTGCCAGCAGTGAAGTTTCCACAGGACAAGAGACCCAGTACTTC; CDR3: CASSEVSTGQETQYF
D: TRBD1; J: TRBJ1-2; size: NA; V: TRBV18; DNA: TGTGCCAGCTCACCTGCCGGGACAGGGGGCGGAAACTATGGCTACACCTTC; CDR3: CASSPAGTGGGNYGYTF
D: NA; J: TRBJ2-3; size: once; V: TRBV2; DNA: TGTGCCAGCAGTGTGGCAGATACGCAGTATTTT; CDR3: CASSVADTQYF
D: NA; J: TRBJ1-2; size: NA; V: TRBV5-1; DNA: TGCGCCAGCAGCTTGCAGGGCCATGGCTACACCTTC; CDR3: CASSLQGHGYTF
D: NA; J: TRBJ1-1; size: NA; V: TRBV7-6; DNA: TGTGCCAGCAGCTTATTCGTTGGCACTGAAGCTTTCTTT; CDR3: CASSLFVGTEAFF
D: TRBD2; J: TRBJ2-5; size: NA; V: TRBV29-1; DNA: TGCAGCGTTTCTAGCGGGATGGAGACCCAGTACTTC; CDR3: CSVSSGMETQYF
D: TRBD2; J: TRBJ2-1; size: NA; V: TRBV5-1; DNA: TGCGCCAGCAGTCGGAATACCGGGACTAGCGGGAACGATGAGCAGTTCTTC; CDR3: CASSRNTGTSGNDEQFF